Below, 10 T cell receptor beta chains from the same sample are listed, as sequenced in a study of blood T cells in healthy people across ages. Combining a sample-barcoded 5' primer with a J-beta primer mix, a second PCR ran for 7 to 11 cycles. TCRdb re-called the 5' RACE reads with MiXCR, one entry per CDR3 protein. Of 1.5 million to 2 million distinct CDR3 sequences listed, roughly 49% were seen once; the top ten hold about 2.1%. Sequencing was carried out using blood. Receptor source: a woman aged 40-49 years in good health.

The CDR3 sequence: CASSYWLGPNRYGYTF. CDR3 bases: TGTGCCAGCAGTTACTGGCTGGGGCCCAACCGCTATGGCTACACCTTC. V is TRBV6-2 or TRBV6-3 and J is TRBJ1-2; D may be TRBD1 (5 bases). Trimming pared 1 base from V and 4 bases from J, leaving 16 bases between. This CDR3 is 16 amino acids long. Germline assignment: CDR1 MNHEY and CDR2 SVGEGT.

The CDR3, as DNA: TGCAGTGCTAGAGGCGGAGGATTTAATGAAAAACTGTTTTTT. Its protein product is CSARGGGFNEKLFF. The chain uses TRBV20-1 and TRBJ1-4; D is undetermined. The ends were cut back, 1 base at V and 4 bases at J, with 10 bases in the middle. The CDR3 totals 14 residues. Germline V gives CDR1 DFQATT, CDR2 SNEGSKA (reference sequence).

The rearrangement links TRBV20-1 to TRBJ1-1, with D unresolved. V lost 7 bases, J lost 1 base, and 16 bases lay in between. The CDR3 is 14 amino acids. CDR1 is DFQATT and CDR2 is SNEGSKA in the germline V gene (reference sequence). The DNA of the CDR3 is TGCAGTGTATATGACCTGCCCCCGAACACTGAAGCTTTCTTT. This gives the protein CSVYDLPPNTEAFF.

This chain links TRBV7-2 with TRBJ1-2; a weak D match, TRBD1 (5 bases). Trimming took off 1 base at V and 3 bases at J, with 15 bases between the two ends. The CDR3 length is 16 residues. Germline-derived CDR1 and CDR2 are SGHTA and FQGNSA. Written as DNA, the CDR3 is TGTGCCAGCAGCTTAGGGGGGACGGGGTTCCACTATGGCTACACCTTC. Residues: CASSLGGTGFHYGYTF.

CDR3 amino acids: CASSVGRGQGIGYTF. The CDR3 DNA follows: TGTGCCAGCAGCGTGGGCCGAGGACAGGGTATTGGCTACACCTTC. This chain uses TRBV7-9 with TRBJ1-2; 8 bases fit TRBD1. Losses at the gene ends were 5 bases for V and 7 bases for J; bases not matched to a gene: 12. Germline V gene sequence: CDR1 SEHNR, CDR2 FQNEAQ (reference sequence). The CDR3 length is 15 residues.

This sequence joins TRBV9 and TRBJ1-2; no firm D call. The CDR3 loop spans 15 amino acids. V was trimmed by 4 bases and J by 8 bases, leaving 21 bases between them. The germline V gene has CDR1 SGDLS and CDR2 YYNGEE. This chain's CDR3 is CASSPGVSRLEGYTF. The CDR3 DNA reads TGTGCCAGCAGCCCCGGGGTGTCCAGGCTTGAAGGCTACACCTTC.

V and J are TRBV9 and TRBJ2-1; D assignment may be TRBD1 or TRBD2 (5 bases each). CDR3 length: 15 residues. Germline loops: CDR1 SGDLS, CDR2 YYNGEE. V gave up 0 bases and J gave up 9 bases, with 16 bases separating them. CDR3 sequence: CASSVGDAVQGEQFF. CDR3 sequence (DNA): TGTGCCAGCAGCGTAGGGGACGCCGTGCAGGGTGAGCAGTTCTTC.

The genes are TRBV28 and TRBJ2-7, with 8 nucleotides matching TRBD1. This CDR3 region has 17 residues. The V gene's germline CDR1 is MDHEN and CDR2 SYDVKM. V was clipped by 3 bases and J by 4 bases; unmatched bases: 14. CDR3 coding DNA: TGTGCCAGCAGTTTTCTATGGGCCAAGACAGGGGAGTACGAGCAGTACTTC. Translating it yields CASSFLWAKTGEYEQYF.

The chain recombines TRBV9 with TRBJ2-5; D assignment may be TRBD1 or TRBD2 (6 bases each). Trimming pared 3 bases from V and 4 bases from J, leaving 16 bases between. The length of the CDR3 is 15 residues. Germline V gene data show CDR1 as SGDLS and CDR2 as YYNGEE. The CDR3 nucleotides read TGTGCCAGCAGCGGAGGGGGGCCTTCCGCAGAGACCCAGTACTTC. As protein: CASSGGGPSAETQYF. Full variable domain (outside the CDR3, taken from reference TRBV9 and TRBJ2-5): DSGVTQTPKHLITATGQRVTLRCSPRSGDLSVYWYQQSLDQGLQFLIQYYNGEERAKGNILERFSAQQFPDLHSELNLSSLELGDSALYFCASSGGGPSAETQYFGPGTRLLVL.

The chain has TRBV20-1 and TRBJ2-7, with 7 bases identical to TRBD1. Germline-derived CDR1 and CDR2 are DFQATT and SNEGSKA (reference sequence). V lost 6 bases, J lost 0 bases, and 5 bases stayed unmatched. The CDR3 loop spans 13 amino acids. The CDR3 DNA reads TGCAGTGCGGAGACAGGGAGCTCCTACGAGCAGTACTTC. Amino acid sequence: CSAETGSSYEQYF.